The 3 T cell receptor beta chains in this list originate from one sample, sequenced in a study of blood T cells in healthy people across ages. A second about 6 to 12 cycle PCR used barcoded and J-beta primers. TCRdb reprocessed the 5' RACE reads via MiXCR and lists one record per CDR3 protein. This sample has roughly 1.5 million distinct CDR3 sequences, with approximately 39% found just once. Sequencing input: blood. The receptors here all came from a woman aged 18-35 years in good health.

CDR3 protein: CASNPVRGIDTQYF. The CDR3 nucleotides read TGTGCCAGCAACCCGGTCAGGGGTATCGATACGCAGTATTTT. V usage is TRBV28 and J usage is TRBJ2-3, with TRBD1 as a possible D gene (6 bases). CDR3 length equals 14 residues. The germline V gene has CDR1 MDHEN and CDR2 SYDVKM. The V and J ends lost 7 bases and 6 bases respectively, with 17 bases between them.

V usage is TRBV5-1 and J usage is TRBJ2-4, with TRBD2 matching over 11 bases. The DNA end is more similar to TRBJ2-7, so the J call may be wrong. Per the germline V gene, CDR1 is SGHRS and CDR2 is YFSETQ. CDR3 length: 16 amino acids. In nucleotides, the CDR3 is TGCGCCAGCAGCCGAGGTACTAGCGGGGGCAGGTACGAGCAGTACTTC. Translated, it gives CASSRGTSGGRYEQYF.

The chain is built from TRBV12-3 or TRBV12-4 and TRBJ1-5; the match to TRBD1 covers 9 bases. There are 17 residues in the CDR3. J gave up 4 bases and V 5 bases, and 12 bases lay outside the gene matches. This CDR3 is CASSAARGGTGNQPQHF. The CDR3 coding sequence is TGTGCCAGCAGTGCCGCTCGTGGCGGGACAGGGAATCAGCCCCAGCATTTT.